This paragraph covers one TCR beta chain sequence. These data are taken from a study of blood T cell repertoires in COVID-19. Deletions cut 6 bases from V and 4 bases from J, with 11 bases between. This CDR3 is built from 13 residues. Per germline, CDR1 MNHEY and CDR2 SVGAGI. Those enrolled, adults aged 18 to 89 years, came from some 23 US areas. Per the original methods: Nucleated cell counts were estimated from reference gene primer amplification. Using immunoSEQ multiplex PCR, the repertoire was profiled, and TCRdb retains in-frame clones only, with some absent. Clone size and V and J calls were adopted from that table, with D and trimming inferred from the DNA. Of around 450,000 clones in the sample, around 90% were seen once.

Sequenced sample: PBMCs or T cells enriched from blood (not recorded which). The rearrangement uses TRBV6-5 and TRBJ2-3; a possible D gene is TRBD1 (5 bases). This sequence originates from a woman aged 18-29 years who had recovered from COVID-19. DNA of the CDR3: TGTGCCAGCAGGGGGCCCCCACCAGATACGCAGTATTTT. Protein product: CASRGPPPDTQYF.